This TCR beta chain was obtained from a study of T cells expressing NK-cell markers. Libraries used 5'RACE template switching adding universal primer site and UMIs. TCRdb re-called the 5' RACE reads and gives one entry per CDR3 protein, without DNA. This sample contains some 460,000 distinct CDR3 sequences. The CDR3 has 15 residues. The germline V gene has CDR1 DFQATT and CDR2 SNEGSKA (reference sequence). The receptor was isolated from a woman aged 50 to 60 in good health. This chain joins TRBV20-1 and TRBJ2-1; the D call of TRBD1 rests on TCRdb alone, since no DNA is present to check it. The sequenced material came from blood T cells: a sorted CD56 or NKG2C T cell subset, CD4+ or CD8+ T cells, or bulk PBMC T cells (not recorded which). The CDR3: CSAEGVASHPNEQFF.